This T cell receptor (beta chain) was recovered during a study of tumor-infiltrating lymphocytes in localized non-small cell lung cancer. Overall study: The cohort mixed smokers and never-smokers, several histologies, and some post-neoadjuvant-chemotherapy samples. Each patient gave resected tumor and non-adjacent uninvolved lung tissue.

Findings of the study overall: IM1 and IM2 tumors showed no difference in T-cell fraction. Tumors had more T cell infiltration than uninvolved lung, per TCRbeta sequencing and CD3 counts.

Trimming shortened V by 7 bases and J by 6 bases, and 13 bases separated the two germline ends. The CDR3 is 11 residues long. CDR1 and CDR2 (germline): DFQATT, SNEGSKA (reference sequence). The method was immunoSEQ multiplex PCR; TCRdb's version includes in-frame clones alone and lacks a portion of them. The sample contains some 6,000 clones, roughly 66% of which appear only once. On this clone itself: Its antigen remains unknown.

The chain carries TRBV20-1 and TRBJ2-7, with TRBD2 as a possible D gene (5 bases). Input material: uninvolved lung tissue not adjacent to the tumor. This TCR was recovered from a human donor with non-small cell lung cancer. The CDR3 sequence: CSGEQVSEQYF. The CDR3 DNA reads as TGCAGTGGGGAGCAGGTATCCGAGCAGTACTTC.